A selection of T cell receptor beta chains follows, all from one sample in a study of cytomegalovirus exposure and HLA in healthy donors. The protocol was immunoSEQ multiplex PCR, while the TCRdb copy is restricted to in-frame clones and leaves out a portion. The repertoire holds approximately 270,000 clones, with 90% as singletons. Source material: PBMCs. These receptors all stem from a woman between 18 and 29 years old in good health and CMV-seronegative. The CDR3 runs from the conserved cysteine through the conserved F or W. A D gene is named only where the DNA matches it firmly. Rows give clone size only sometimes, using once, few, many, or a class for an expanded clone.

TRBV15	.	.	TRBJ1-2	TGTGCCACCAGTTGGACAGCTTATAACTATGGCTACACCTTC	CATSWTAYNYGYTF
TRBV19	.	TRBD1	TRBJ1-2	TGTGCCAGTAGGCCCCCTAACAGGGGTGTTTATGGCTACACCTTC	CASRPPNRGVYGYTF
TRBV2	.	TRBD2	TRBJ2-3	TGTGCCAGCGGGGGGGGTAGCACAGATACGCAGTATTTT	CASGGGSTDTQYF
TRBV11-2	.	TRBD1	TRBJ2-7	TGTGCCAGCAGCTTAGATTACCGGGACAGGAGCTACGAGCAGTACTTC	CASSLDYRDRSYEQYF
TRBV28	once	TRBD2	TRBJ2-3	TGTGCCAGCGGCCGCGATTTACTAGCGGGGGACACAGATACGCAGTATTTT	CASGRDLLAGDTDTQYF
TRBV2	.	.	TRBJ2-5	TGTGCCAGCATTGGAGGAGATGAGGTCAATCAAGAGACCCAGTACTTC	CASIGGDEVNQETQYF
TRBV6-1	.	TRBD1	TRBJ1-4	TGTGCCACAACCTCCGGGACAGGGGAGGAAAAACTGTTTTTT	CATTSGTGEEKLFF
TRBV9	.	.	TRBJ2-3	TGTGCCAGCAGCCCAGACCCGACTACCCCCCATAAGGAGTATTTT	CASSPDPTTPHKEYF
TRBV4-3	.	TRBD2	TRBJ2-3	TGCGCCAGCAGTCCTCAGCGGGGAATCAGCACAGATACGCAGTATTTT	CASSPQRGISTDTQYF
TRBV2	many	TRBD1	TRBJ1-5	TGTGCCAGCAGCCCCGGGACAGGGGGCCCTGGCAATCAGCCCCAGCATTTT	CASSPGTGGPGNQPQHF
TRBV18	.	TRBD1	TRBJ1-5	TGTGCCAGCTCACCGCTCGGACAGGGTAGCAATCAGCCCCAGCATTTT	CASSPLGQGSNQPQHF
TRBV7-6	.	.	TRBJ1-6	TGTGCCAGCAGCGCCGGGACAAAGGTCTATTCACCCCTCCACTTT	CASSAGTKVYSPLHF
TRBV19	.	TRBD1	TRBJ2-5	TGTGCCAGTAGGCCGGGGACAGGGGCGTGGGAGACCCAGTACTTC	CASRPGTGAWETQYF
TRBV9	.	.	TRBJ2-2	TGTGCCAGCACCTTACGGGCCGGGGAGCTGTTTTTT	CASTLRAGELFF
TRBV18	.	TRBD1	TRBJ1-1	TGTGCCAGCTCACCGCTGGGACAGATGAACACTGAAGCTTTCTTT	CASSPLGQMNTEAFF
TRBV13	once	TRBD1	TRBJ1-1	TGTGCCAGCAGCCCTGGAAGAGGGGGCAACACTGAAGCTTTCTTT	CASSPGRGGNTEAFF
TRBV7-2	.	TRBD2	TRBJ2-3	TGTGCCAGCAGCTGGACTAGCGGGGGGGCCTTCACAGATACGCAGTATTTT	CASSWTSGGAFTDTQYF
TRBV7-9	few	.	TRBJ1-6	TGTGCCAGCAGCTTATCGGACAGCCATTCACCCCTCCACTTT	CASSLSDSHSPLHF
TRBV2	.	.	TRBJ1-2	TGTGCCAGCAGGGCGGGGTTGGGGTACTATGGCTACACCTTC	CASRAGLGYYGYTF
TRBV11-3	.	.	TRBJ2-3	TGTGCCAGCAGCGAATCGGACATGCGCACAGATACGCAGTATTTT	CASSESDMRTDTQYF
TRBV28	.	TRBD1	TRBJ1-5	TGTGCCAGCATCGGGCTGCCGGGACAGGGGTACAATCAGCCCCAGCATTTT	CASIGLPGQGYNQPQHF
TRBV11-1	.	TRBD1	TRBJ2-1	TGTGCCAGCAGCTCAGACACCGGGACAGAAGACTACAATGAGCAGTTCTTC	CASSSDTGTEDYNEQFF
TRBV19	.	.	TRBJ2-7	TGTGCCAGTAGTACTGGAGACTACGAGCAGTACTTC	CASSTGDYEQYF
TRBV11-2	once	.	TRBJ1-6	TGTGCCAGCAGCTTCAGAGGTGACCTCTTCACACCCCTCCACTTT	CASSFRGDLFTPLHF
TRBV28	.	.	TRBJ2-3	TGTGCCAGCAGTCTAGGGGTTGGGGATACGCAGTATTTT	CASSLGVGDTQYF
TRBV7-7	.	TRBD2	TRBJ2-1	TGTGCTAGCAGCTTTGCGGCGGGGGGGCCTACCTCCTACAATGAGCAGTTCTTC	CASSFAAGGPTSYNEQFF
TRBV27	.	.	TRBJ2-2	TGTGCCAGCAGTTCCAATCCCTGGGGGGCCGGGGAGCTGTTTTTT	CASSSNPWGAGELFF
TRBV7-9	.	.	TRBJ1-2	TGTGCCAGCAGCTTAGAGGGGTGGATCTACACCTTC	CASSLEGWIYTF
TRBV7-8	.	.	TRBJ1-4	TGTGCCAGCAGGTACAGGGAGGGTGAAAAACTGTTTTTT	CASRYREGEKLFF
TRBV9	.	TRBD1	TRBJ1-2	TGTGCCAGCAGCTCGAATCCGGGACAGGGGGAAAGGTTCTATGGCTACACCTTC	CASSSNPGQGERFYGYTF
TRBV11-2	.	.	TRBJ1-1	TGTGCCAGCAGCCCAAGGGTAGGACAGCGAAGAGGCACTGAAGCTTTCTTT	CASSPRVGQRRGTEAFF
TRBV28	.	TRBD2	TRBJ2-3	TGTGCCAGCAGCCTAACCGGGACTAGCGGCACAGATACGCAGTATTTT	CASSLTGTSGTDTQYF
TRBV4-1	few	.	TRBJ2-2	TGCGCCAGCAGCCAAGTCCGGGGAACCGGGGAGCTGTTTTTT	CASSQVRGTGELFF
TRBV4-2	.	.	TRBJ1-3	TGTGCCAGCAGCCAAGAGGTGACAGACTCTGGAAACACCATATATTTT	CASSQEVTDSGNTIYF
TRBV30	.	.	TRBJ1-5	TGTGCCTGGAGTGCTCAACCCCCAGGGGTTAGCAATCAGCCCCAGCATTTT	CAWSAQPPGVSNQPQHF
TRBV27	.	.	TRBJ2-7	TGTGCCAGCAGTACCTGGGGGGGCCCCCGGGAGGTGCAGTACTTC	CASSTWGGPREVQYF
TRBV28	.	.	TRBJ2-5	TGTGCCAGCAGTCTCACCGGGACTTACCAGGAGACCCAGTACTTC	CASSLTGTYQETQYF
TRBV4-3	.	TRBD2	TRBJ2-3	TGCGCCAGCAGCCAAGACTATACGGGGGGGAGCACAGATACGCAGTATTTT	CASSQDYTGGSTDTQYF
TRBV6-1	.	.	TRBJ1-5	TGTGCCAGCAGTGAAGCCAGGGATTGGGTTTGGCAGCCCCAGCATTTT	CASSEARDWVWQPQHF
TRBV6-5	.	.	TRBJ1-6	TGTGCCAGCAGTTACAGGGAGAGTTCACCCCTCCACTTT	CASSYRESSPLHF
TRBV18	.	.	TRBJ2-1	TGTGCCAGCTCATGGGGGGAGGATGAGCAGTTCTTC	CASSWGEDEQFF
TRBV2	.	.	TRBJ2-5	TGTGCCAGCATGCAGGTTCAAGAGACCCAGTACTTC	CASMQVQETQYF
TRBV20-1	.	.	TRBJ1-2	TGCAGTGCTCATACAGGGACTGGCTACACCTTC	CSAHTGTGYTF
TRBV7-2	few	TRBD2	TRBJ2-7	TGTGCCAGCAGCCCTTCTGGGGGGGGCTACGAGCAGTACTTC	CASSPSGGGYEQYF
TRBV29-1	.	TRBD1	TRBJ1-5	TGCAGCGTGGGACAGCCCAATCAGCCCCAGCATTTT	CSVGQPNQPQHF
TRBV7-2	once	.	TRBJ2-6	TGTGCCAGCAGCTTAGCTTCGGCGGGGAACTGGTGGGCCAACGTCCTGACTTTC	CASSLASAGNWWANVLTF
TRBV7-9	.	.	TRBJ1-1	TGTGCCAGCAGCTTAGACAGCGAAGCTTTCTTT	CASSLDSEAFF
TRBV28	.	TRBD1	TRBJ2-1	TGTGCCAGCATCCCGGGACAGACTTACAATGAGCAGTTCTTC	CASIPGQTYNEQFF
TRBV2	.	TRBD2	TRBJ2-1	TGTGCCAGCAGTGAACCTAGCGGGGGATACAATGAGCAGTTCTTC	CASSEPSGGYNEQFF
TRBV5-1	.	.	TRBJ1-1	TGCGCCAGCAGCTCACTAGAAGGGGGTGAAGCTTTCTTT	CASSSLEGGEAFF
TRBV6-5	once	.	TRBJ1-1	TGTGCCAGCAGCTCCAGGTCCTTGTGGAACACTGAAGCTTTCTTT	CASSSRSLWNTEAFF